This T cell receptor (beta chain) was observed in a study of regulatory T cells in long-lasting Graves disease. In its sample, this clonotype was seen many times. What it binds is unknown. Study-wide findings and caveats: The researchers studied only peripheral blood, not thyroid tissue.

Documented time point: persistent/refractory GD, antithyroid drugs over 5 years with positive TRAb. Preparation of the TCR library used RNA extracted from PBMCs. CDR1 and CDR2 from the germline V gene are SGHAT and FQNNGV. Trimming pared 5 bases from V and 3 bases from J, leaving 14 bases between. The CDR3 is 15 residues long. Researchers made TCR beta libraries by using iRepertoire HTBI primers and running Arm-PCR on CDR3 regions. Per the authors' pipeline: Across the samples, identification revealed approximately 66 TRBV and about 13 TRBJ segments. TCRdb independently ran MiXCR on the multiplex PCR reads; one entry per CDR3 protein. These V and J calls rely on TCRdb rather than the paper's analysis. The sample records around 460,000 distinct CDR3 sequences, 22% being singletons.

The rearrangement joins TRBV11-2 to TRBJ1-5; tentative D call: TRBD1 (5 bases). This receptor was taken from a female donor with Graves disease. Source: peripheral blood mononuclear cells (PBMCs), taken when the disease was refractory, from a patient treated with antithyroid drugs. The CDR3 loop is CASSPGAGINQPQHF. For the CDR3, the DNA is TGTGCCAGCAGCCCCGGGGCAGGGATCAATCAGCCCCAGCATTTT.